Included here is one T cell receptor (beta chain) sequence, with context. The antigen is unknown. This sample was included in a study of T cell repertoires in cytomegalovirus infection. As for the study in general: It was the public TCR beta signatures that indicated both CMV infection and matching HLA type. Overall study findings and caveats: Pooled public TCR beta family frequency picked out CMV carriers with the relevant HLA. HLA-C-restricted CMV clonotypes gave the most frequent clonotype in two of eight donors.

The CDR3 has 14 residues. Germline V gene data show CDR1 as MDHEN and CDR2 as SYDVKM. V was trimmed by 2 bases and J by 4 bases, leaving 10 bases between them. TCRdb re-called the reads with MiXCR, one entry per CDR3 protein. Of roughly 500,000 distinct CDR3 sequences in the sample, around a third were seen once. This clonotype was obtained from a human donor in good health (CMV status not recorded). Some clones in this sample may be carry-over from other donors' samples. The rearrangement uses TRBV28 and TRBJ2-3, with D perhaps matching TRBD2 (5 bases). The material was cultured PBMCs, obtained from culture after CMV antigen stimulation. The DNA for the CDR3 is TGTGCCAGCAGTTTAGGAGGAACGGCAGATACGCAGTATTTT. Translation gives CASSLGGTADTQYF.